A selection of T cell receptor beta chains follows, all from one sample in a study of T-cell memory formation after mild COVID-19. TCRdb reanalysed the 5' RACE reads using MiXCR and keeps one entry per CDR3 protein. The sample yields about 450,000 distinct CDR3 sequences, around a quarter seen once. The specimen sequenced was PBMCs or a T cell subset sorted from them (not recorded which). Receptors originate from an adult woman who had mild COVID-19 (a few samples of this study predate the infection). Cell type and time point are not known. Both conserved end residues are part of each CDR3. D genes are given only for firm matches. Some rows have no size entry. The others give once, few or many, or a class for an expanded clone.

clone size: .
J gene: TRBJ2-2
D gene: TRBD1
V gene: TRBV29-1
CDR3 DNA: TGCAGCGTCGGGACAGGGGGCCTCGGGGAGCTGTTTTTT
CDR3 protein: CSVGTGGLGELFF

clone size: many
J gene: TRBJ2-7
D gene: .
V gene: TRBV12-3/TRBV12-4
CDR3 DNA: TGTGCCAGCAGCTTAGTGGGAGAGCAGTACTTC
CDR3 protein: CASSLVGEQYF

clone size: many
J gene: TRBJ2-3
D gene: TRBD1
V gene: TRBV4-1
CDR3 DNA: TGCGCCAGCAGCCAACGGACAGGGGGCCCAGATACGCAGTATTTT
CDR3 protein: CASSQRTGGPDTQYF

clone size: .
J gene: TRBJ2-1
D gene: TRBD1
V gene: TRBV12-3/TRBV12-4
CDR3 DNA: TGTGCCAGCACCCACGGGACAGGCGAGCAGTTCTTC
CDR3 protein: CASTHGTGEQFF

clone size: .
J gene: TRBJ2-2
D gene: .
V gene: TRBV5-1
CDR3 DNA: TGCGCCAGCAGCTTGGAGGGCAGGGGCACCGGGGAGCTGTTTTTT
CDR3 protein: CASSLEGRGTGELFF

clone size: .
J gene: TRBJ2-7
D gene: .
V gene: TRBV6-2/TRBV6-3
CDR3 DNA: TGTGCCAGCAAAATCCTAGGAGTTGGCTACGAGCAGTACTTC
CDR3 protein: CASKILGVGYEQYF

clone size: .
J gene: TRBJ1-4
D gene: .
V gene: TRBV4-1
CDR3 DNA: TGCGCCAGCAGCCAAGTAGCAGGGAGGGATAATGAAAAACTGTTTTTT
CDR3 protein: CASSQVAGRDNEKLFF

clone size: .
J gene: TRBJ2-7
D gene: TRBD1
V gene: TRBV7-6
CDR3 DNA: TGTGCCAGCAGCTTTCTAGGACAGGGCGAGCAGTACTTC
CDR3 protein: CASSFLGQGEQYF

clone size: few
J gene: TRBJ1-5
D gene: .
V gene: TRBV19
CDR3 DNA: TGTGCCAGTAGTACTAGACAGCGTCAGCCCCAGCATTTT
CDR3 protein: CASSTRQRQPQHF

clone size: .
J gene: TRBJ2-5
D gene: .
V gene: TRBV20-1
CDR3 DNA: TGCAGTGCTAGAGATGGACGGGGGCCCCAAGAGACCCAGTACTTC
CDR3 protein: CSARDGRGPQETQYF

clone size: .
J gene: TRBJ2-7
D gene: .
V gene: TRBV12-3/TRBV12-4
CDR3 DNA: TGTGCCAGCAGTTTACATGCCAGCTTACCAAAGCAGTACTTC
CDR3 protein: CASSLHASLPKQYF

clone size: many
J gene: TRBJ2-7
D gene: TRBD1
V gene: TRBV10-3
CDR3 DNA: TGTGCCATCAGTGGGACAGGGAGGGAGCAGTACTTC
CDR3 protein: CAISGTGREQYF

clone size: .
J gene: TRBJ1-6
D gene: .
V gene: TRBV19
CDR3 DNA: TGTGCCAGTAGGGGAGTTCAGGGGTACTATAATTCACCCCTCCACTTT
CDR3 protein: CASRGVQGYYNSPLHF